Below are 12 T cell receptor beta chains sequenced from a single sample in a study of T cell responses to AZD1222 COVID-19 vaccine (dated by TCRdb to 2020 to 2023). Reading the label with the study, this specimen's time point is: baseline before first vaccination. The library was obtained by the immunoSEQ multiplex PCR assay. What TCRdb holds here is the immuneACCESS table cut down to in-frame rearrangements. Part of the clones is not present; checked against another copy, under half of the missing clones reflect an unresolved V gene, and the others are unexplained. The sample contains 90,000 to 120,000 clones, 91% of them found a single time. The top ten clonotypes cover 20% to 25% of the sample. The sequences come from peripheral blood, collected on day 0 of AZD1222 vaccination. The source is an adult in good health.

V and J are TRBV2 and TRBJ1-2; D is uncertain. Trimming removed 4 bases at V and 3 bases at J, with 6 bases between. The CDR3 totals 12 residues. In germline, CDR1 is SNHLY, CDR2 FYNNEI. CDR3 coding DNA: TGTGCCAGCAGTGGAAGGGACTATGGCTACACCTTC. Amino acid sequence: CASSGRDYGYTF.

The chain combines TRBV18 with TRBJ2-2, with no clear D. Germline CDR1 KGHSH, CDR2 LQKENI. The V end lost 3 bases, the J end lost 3 bases, and 8 bases lay between the germline ends. The CDR3 is 14 amino acids. For the CDR3, the DNA is TGTGCCAGCTCACCGTTACTGGACACCGGGGAGCTGTTTTTT. This codes for CASSPLLDTGELFF.

The genes are TRBV19 and TRBJ2-5; TRBD1 matches 7 bases. CDR1 LNHDA and CDR2 SQIVND come from the germline V gene (reference sequence). Losses at the gene ends were 3 bases for V and 5 bases for J; bases not matched to a gene: 9. The CDR3 covers 15 residues. The CDR3 reads CASSIAAGGTETQYF. The CDR3 DNA follows: TGTGCCAGTAGTATCGCGGCAGGGGGAACTGAGACCCAGTACTTC.

This chain joins TRBV9 and TRBJ2-1; 8 nucleotides align to TRBD2. The CDR3 runs to 16 residues. The germline CDR1 and CDR2 sequences are SGDLS and YYNGEE. V trimming: 1 base; J trimming: 9 bases; junction bases outside the gene matches: 12. The DNA of the CDR3 is TGTGCCAGCAGCGTAATCGGCCCGGGGGGGCCCCGTGAGCAGTTCTTC. It is translated as CASSVIGPGGPREQFF.

The gene calls are TRBV5-6 and TRBJ1-5; 8 positions agree with TRBD1. V trimming: 0 bases; J trimming: 6 bases; junction bases outside the gene matches: 5. Germline V gene data show CDR1 as SGHDT and CDR2 as YYEEEE. This CDR3 is built from 15 residues. CDR3 in amino acids: CASSLGTGPSQPQHF. The CDR3 DNA reads TGTGCCAGCAGCTTGGGGACAGGGCCGAGTCAGCCCCAGCATTTT.

The V and J genes are TRBV5-6 and TRBJ1-5; D is unresolved. The CDR3 contains 14 residues. CDR1 is SGHDT and CDR2 is YYEEEE in the germline V gene. Trimming took 3 bases from V and 1 from J, leaving 8 bases between them. The CDR3: CASSSFRSNQPQHF. The CDR3 DNA is TGTGCCAGCAGCTCCTTCCGGAGCAATCAGCCCCAGCATTTT.

V and J are TRBV7-9 and TRBJ1-6; D perhaps matches TRBD1 (6 bases). The V gene's germline CDR1 is SEHNR and CDR2 FQNEAQ (reference sequence). This CDR3 spans 16 amino acids. Trimming shortened V by 1 base and J by 8 bases, and 15 bases separated the two germline ends. CDR3: CASSLGPTGRYSPLHF. The DNA for the CDR3 is TGTGCCAGCAGCTTAGGTCCCACAGGGAGATATTCACCCCTCCACTTT.

J is TRBJ1-3 and V is TRBV4-1; a possible D gene is TRBD1 (6 bases). The CDR3 is 18 residues long. CDR1 and CDR2 from the germline V gene are MGHRA and YSYEKL. Trimming took 4 bases from V and 4 from J, leaving 23 bases between them. In nucleotides, the CDR3 is TGCGCCAGCAGCCCCTTAAGTCTACGGGGGGCTATGGGAAACACCATATATTTT. Residues: CASSPLSLRGAMGNTIYF.

The chain uses TRBV29-1 and TRBJ1-2; D is uncertain. The V gene lost 5 bases and the J gene lost 6 bases, with 13 bases spanning the gap. CDR1 and CDR2 (germline): SQVTM, ANQGSEA. This CDR3 has 12 residues. In nucleotides, the CDR3 is TGCAGCGTTCTGACTGGCGGGGATGGCTACACCTTC. It is translated as CSVLTGGDGYTF.

This clone was seen a handful of times. The chain links TRBV5-1 to TRBJ2-7, with 10 bases fitting TRBD1. CDR1 and CDR2 from the germline V gene are SGHRS and YFSETQ. The CDR3 has 15 amino acids. V lost 4 bases to trimming and J lost 6 bases; unmatched junction nucleotides: 10. The CDR3 reads CASSLPGTGAREQYF. In DNA form, the CDR3 reads TGCGCCAGCAGCCTTCCCGGGACAGGGGCTCGCGAGCAGTACTTC.

The chain employs TRBV5-5 and TRBJ1-1; D uncertain. Germline loops: CDR1 SGHKS, CDR2 YYEKEE (reference sequence). The CDR3 totals 13 residues. V lost 0 bases to trimming and J lost 5 bases, with 8 bases between them. The DNA for the CDR3 is TGTGCCAGCAGCTTGGAATATGGGACTGAAGCTTTCTTT. This codes for CASSLEYGTEAFF. The full variable domain, with the rest looked up from reference TRBV5-5 and TRBJ1-1, is DAGVTQSPTHLIKTRGQQVTLRCSPISGHKSVSWYQQVLGQGPQFIFQYYEKEERGRGNFPDRFSARQFPNYSSELNVNALLLGDSALYLCASSLEYGTEAFFGQGTRLTVV.

This sequence joins TRBV6-2 or TRBV6-3 and TRBJ2-7; D is possibly TRBD1 (5 bases). The V and J ends lost 5 bases and 3 bases respectively, with 14 bases between them. This CDR3 has 14 residues. Per germline, CDR1 MNHEY and CDR2 SVGEGT. CDR3: CASSGHGAGYEQYF. DNA of the CDR3: TGTGCCAGCAGTGGACACGGAGCCGGCTACGAGCAGTACTTC.